The 16 T cell receptor beta chains given below trace back to one sample, sequenced in a study of response to subunit inactivated influenza vaccine. TCRdb itself ran the RT-PCR reads through MiXCR, one entry per CDR3 protein. The table records 530,000 or so distinct CDR3 sequences, over 25% of them present only once. The sample in question was CD4+ T cells sorted from PBMCs, obtained less than 6 days after vaccination. These TCRs come from a man between 45 and 60 years old who received an inactivated influenza vaccine.

This clonotype has ten or more counts. This chain links TRBV10-3 with TRBJ2-7; D is uncertain. Germline CDR1 is ENHRY and CDR2 is SYGVKD. Trimming removed 8 bases from V and 0 bases from J, with 14 bases in between. CDR3 length: 14 residues. CDR3 region: CAIFNPGHSYEQYF. CDR3 bases: TGTGCCATCTTCAATCCAGGCCACTCCTACGAGCAGTACTTC.

The DNA of the CDR3 is TGCGCCAGCAGCCAGGACCGGACTGGAAACACCATATATTTT. This sequence encodes CASSQDRTGNTIYF. The rearrangement links TRBV5-1 to TRBJ1-3; D unresolved. V was shortened by 4 bases and J by 2 bases, with 10 bases between the two germline ends. CDR1 is SGHRS, CDR2 YFSETQ, per germline. This CDR3 region has 14 residues.

The chain is built from TRBV10-3 and TRBJ1-1; 7 positions agree with TRBD1. Per the germline V gene, CDR1 is ENHRY and CDR2 is SYGVKD. The CDR3 runs 12 residues. The junction had 3 bases not matched to a gene; V was cut back by 5 bases and J by 6 bases. DNA of the CDR3: TGTGCCATCAGTACAGGGGCCGCTGAAGCTTTCTTT. Translated: CAISTGAAEAFF.

V and J are TRBV5-1 and TRBJ2-3; 11 bases map to TRBD2. CDR1 is SGHRS, CDR2 YFSETQ, per germline. The CDR3 loop spans 17 amino acids. With 4 bases clipped from V and 3 bases from J, the junction kept 10 bases outside the gene matches. CDR3 residues: CASSPTGTSGATDTQYF. DNA for the CDR3: TGCGCCAGCAGCCCCACCGGGACTAGCGGTGCAACAGATACGCAGTATTTT.

The table lists this clonotype with a few counts. The chain uses TRBV5-1 and TRBJ2-7, with 8 bases matching TRBD2. The J segment lost 3 bases and the V segment lost 2 bases, leaving 7 bases of the junction unmatched. This CDR3 spans 15 amino acids. Germline V gene data show CDR1 as SGHRS and CDR2 as YFSETQ. CDR3 in amino acids: CASSLSGGIYYEQYF. CDR3 nucleotides: TGCGCCAGCAGCTTAAGCGGGGGAATCTACTACGAGCAGTACTTC.

V is TRBV12-3 or TRBV12-4 and J is TRBJ2-7; a weak D match, TRBD2 (6 bases). The CDR3 sequence is 12 residues long. V dropped 7 bases and J dropped 5 bases, with 12 bases sitting between them. The CDR3 region is CASTGGRHEQYF. The DNA for the CDR3 is TGTGCCAGCACCGGGGGTCGGCACGAGCAGTACTTC.

This clonotype was counted only a few times. The V call is TRBV3-1, the J call TRBJ1-5, with 9 positions matching TRBD1. The CDR3 length is 14 residues. Germline values: CDR1 LGHDT, CDR2 YNNKEL (reference sequence). V was pared by 5 bases and J by 6 bases, with 5 bases of the junction left unmatched. The CDR3 DNA reads as TGTGCCAGCAGCGCCGGGACAGGGAGTCAGCCCCAGCATTTT. Translating gives CASSAGTGSQPQHF.

The V and J genes are TRBV3-1 and TRBJ2-3, with D perhaps being TRBD1 or TRBD2 (5 bases each). CDR3 length: 15 residues. CDR1 and CDR2 from the germline V gene are LGHDT and YNNKEL (reference sequence). V was clipped by 6 bases and J by 0 bases, with 13 bases between them. The CDR3 DNA follows: TGTGCCAGCAGAACCGGGACCAAGAGCACAGATACGCAGTATTTT. It translates to CASRTGTKSTDTQYF.

This chain uses TRBV7-9 with TRBJ1-1; 9 nucleotides match TRBD1. The CDR3 contains 16 residues. CDR1 is SEHNR, CDR2 FQNEAQ, per germline (reference sequence). V dropped 5 bases and J dropped 4; count of bases not matched to a gene: 11. CDR3 bases: TGTGCCAGCAGCCTTGGGACAGGGAGGCGTGGCACTGAAGCTTTCTTT. Protein sequence: CASSLGTGRRGTEAFF.

This chain connects TRBV20-1 to TRBJ2-7; 9 bases line up with TRBD2. Trimming at V came to 0 bases and at J to 2 bases, leaving 11 bases not matched to a gene. This CDR3 contains 17 residues. In germline, CDR1 is DFQATT, CDR2 SNEGSKA (reference sequence). CDR3 loop: CSARDAPAREGPYEQYF. The CDR3 DNA is TGCAGTGCTAGAGATGCCCCGGCGCGGGAGGGCCCCTACGAGCAGTACTTC.

This clonotype was detected a few times. The CDR3 DNA sequence: TGCGCCAGCAGCCAAGACATTGGGGGAGGGGGGAACACCGGGGAGCTGTTTTTT. This encodes CASSQDIGGGGNTGELFF. This rearrangement joins TRBV4-3 to TRBJ2-2; D might be TRBD2 (7 bases). The germline V and J ends were trimmed by 0 bases and 1 base, with 15 bases remaining between them. CDR1 and CDR2 from the germline V gene are LGHNA and YSLEER. This CDR3 comprises 18 residues.

The V gene is TRBV7-3, the J gene TRBJ2-2; the D gene is possibly TRBD2 (6 bases). The length of the CDR3 is 17 residues. V lost 2 bases and J 0 bases, leaving 13 bases between the germline ends. From germline, CDR1 is SGHTA and CDR2 FQGTGA. CDR3 DNA sequence: TGTGCCAGCAGCTTAGGCTCTACTAGCACGAACACCGGGGAGCTGTTTTTT. It specifies CASSLGSTSTNTGELFF.

There are a few counts of this clonotype. The rearrangement links TRBV10-3 to TRBJ2-7; possibly TRBD1 for D (6 bases). The CDR3 is 14 amino acids. Germline V gene sequence: CDR1 ENHRY, CDR2 SYGVKD. V lost 6 bases and J 0 bases, leaving 12 bases between the germline ends. The CDR3, as DNA: TGTGCCATCAGCCTGGGACAAAACTCCTACGAGCAGTACTTC. This encodes CAISLGQNSYEQYF.

This clonotype has more than one count but fewer than ten. This chain links TRBV11-2 with TRBJ2-1, with 13 bases identical to TRBD2. The CDR3 length is 18 residues. Germline CDR1 reads SGHAT; CDR2 reads FQNNGV. V dropped 1 base and J dropped 7; count of bases not matched to a gene: 10. The CDR3 sequence: CASSLVPPTSGRGNEQFF. CDR3 DNA: TGTGCCAGCAGCTTAGTTCCCCCCACTAGCGGGAGGGGGAATGAGCAGTTCTTC.

J is TRBJ1-1 and V is TRBV20-1, with a possible D match to TRBD1 (5 bases). The CDR3 is 13 amino acids. Germline assignment: CDR1 DFQATT and CDR2 SNEGSKA (reference sequence). Trimming took off 3 bases at V and 8 bases at J, with 16 bases between the two ends. CDR3 in amino acids: CSASGWQGEEAFF. CDR3 nucleotide sequence: TGCAGTGCTAGTGGTTGGCAGGGTGAGGAAGCTTTCTTT.

This clonotype was counted a few times. V is TRBV7-2 and J is TRBJ1-4; D gene ambiguous. With 5 bases removed from V and 7 bases from J, the gap between germline ends came to 14 bases. Per the germline V gene, CDR1 is SGHTA and CDR2 is FQGNSA. The CDR3 is 14 residues long. The CDR3 nucleotides read TGTGCCAGCAGCCCCGGCCAACAAGCTGAAAAACTGTTTTTT. This translates into CASSPGQQAEKLFF.